This T cell receptor (beta chain) is from a study of T cells after yellow fever vaccination. Background on the study: Where fractions had low cell numbers, libraries were prepared from them with the SMART-Seq v4 Ultra Low Input RNA kit.

A word on this clonotype: Its matching antigen is unknown.

Study conclusions and caveats: Sorted repertoires could include abundant contaminating clonotypes from bulk cells. Weaker in magnitude, the secondary response showed a faster peak on day 5 versus 15.

For TCR, cDNA came from 5'RACE template switching, which added a universal primer site and UMIs. TCRdb processed the 5' RACE reads anew with MiXCR; each CDR3 protein has one entry. The table records hundreds of thousands of distinct CDR3 sequences, roughly an eighth of them present only once. Sequenced material: PBMCs, taken on the day of the yellow fever booster vaccination. The receptor was isolated from a man aged 25 to 40 who received the YFV17D yellow fever vaccine.

Here the CDR3 reads CASSPVGAIGTQYF. DNA for the CDR3: TGTGCCAGCAGCCCCGTCGGGGCCATCGGTACGCAGTATTTT. This chain connects TRBV7-2 to TRBJ2-3; D possibly uses TRBD1 or TRBD2 (5 bases each). CDR1 and CDR2 (germline): SGHTA, FQGNSA. The CDR3 loop spans 14 amino acids. Trimming shortened V by 5 bases and J by 8 bases, and 17 bases separated the two germline ends. Variable domain in full (rest from reference TRBV7-2 and TRBJ2-3): GAGVSQSPSNKVTEKGKDVELRCDPISGHTALYWYRQSLGQGLEFLIYFQGNSAPDKSGLPSDRFSAERTGGSVSTLTIQRTQQEDSAVYLCASSPVGAIGTQYFGPGTRLTVL.